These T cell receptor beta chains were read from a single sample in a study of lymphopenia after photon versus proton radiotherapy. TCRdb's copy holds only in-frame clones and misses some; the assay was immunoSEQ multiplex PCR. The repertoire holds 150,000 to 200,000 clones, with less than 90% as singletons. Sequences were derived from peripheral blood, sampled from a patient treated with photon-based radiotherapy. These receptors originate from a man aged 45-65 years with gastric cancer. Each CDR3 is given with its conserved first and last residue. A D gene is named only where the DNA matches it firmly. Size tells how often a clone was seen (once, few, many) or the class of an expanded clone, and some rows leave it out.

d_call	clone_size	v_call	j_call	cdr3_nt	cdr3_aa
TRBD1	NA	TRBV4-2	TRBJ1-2	TGTGCCAGCAGCCAAGATCGGGCGACAGGGGCCTTTAACTATGGCTACACCTTC	CASSQDRATGAFNYGYTF
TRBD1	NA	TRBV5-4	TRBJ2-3	TGTGCCAGCAGCCCCAGGGGGCCGGACACAGATACGCAGTATTTT	CASSPRGPDTDTQYF
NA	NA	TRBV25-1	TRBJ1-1	TGTGCCAGCACCGATCCTCGGGGCCTGAACACTGAAGCTTTCTTT	CASTDPRGLNTEAFF
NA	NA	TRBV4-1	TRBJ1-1	TGCGCCAGCAGCCATGCCTACTTCCTGAACACTGAAGCTTTCTTT	CASSHAYFLNTEAFF
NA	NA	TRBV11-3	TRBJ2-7	TGTGCCAGCAGCTTAAGCGGGTCGGGAGAGCAGTACTTC	CASSLSGSGEQYF
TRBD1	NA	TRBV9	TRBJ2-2	TGTGCCAGCAGCGGACAACGACAGGGATGGAATTCCGGGGAGCTGTTTTTT	CASSGQRQGWNSGELFF
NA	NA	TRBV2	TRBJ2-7	TGTGCCAGCAGTGTATCGGAGGAGCAGTACTTC	CASSVSEEQYF
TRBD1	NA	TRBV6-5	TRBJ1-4	TGTGCCAGCAGTTTAGGGGGCGCGACTGAAAAACTGTTTTTT	CASSLGGATEKLFF
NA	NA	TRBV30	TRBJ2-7	TGTGCCTGGGTGCCGAGGGGGTCCTACGAGCAGTACTTC	CAWVPRGSYEQYF
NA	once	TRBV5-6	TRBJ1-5	TGTGCCAGCAGCACCAGGGGCCGCAATCAGCCCCAGCATTTT	CASSTRGRNQPQHF
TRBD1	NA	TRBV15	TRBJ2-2	TGTGCCACCAGCAGAGGAAAGACAGGGTGGGGCGGGGAGCTGTTTTTT	CATSRGKTGWGGELFF
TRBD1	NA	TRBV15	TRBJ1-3	TGTGCCACCCTTAAGCCAGGGGGTGGAAACACCATATATTTT	CATLKPGGGNTIYF
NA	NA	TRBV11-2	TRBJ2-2	TGTGCCAGCAGCTTTCCCGGGGAGCTGTTTTTT	CASSFPGELFF
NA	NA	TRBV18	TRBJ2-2	TGTGCCAGCTCACCACCGAGCAGAGGAAACACCGGGGAGCTGTTTTTT	CASSPPSRGNTGELFF
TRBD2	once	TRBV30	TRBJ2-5	TGTGCCTGGAGTGTAGGGCTAGCGGGAGGGCAAGAGACCCAGTACTTC	CAWSVGLAGGQETQYF
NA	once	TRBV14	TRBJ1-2	TGTGCCAGCAGCCAAGAACAACAGGGTTATGGCTACACCTTC	CASSQEQQGYGYTF
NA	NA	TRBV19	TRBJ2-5	TGTGCCAGTAGCTCCCAAGAGACCCAGTACTTC	CASSSQETQYF
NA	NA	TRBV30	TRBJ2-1	TGTGCCTGGAGACCGGGAGTCGCGGACAATGAGCAGTTCTTC	CAWRPGVADNEQFF
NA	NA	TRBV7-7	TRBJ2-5	TGTGCCAGCAGCTTAGGACAAGGAGAGACCCAGTACTTC	CASSLGQGETQYF
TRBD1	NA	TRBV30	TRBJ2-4	TGTGCCTGGAGTGTAGGACAGGGCCAGGTTCAGTACTTC	CAWSVGQGQVQYF
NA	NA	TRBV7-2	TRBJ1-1	TGTGCCAGCAGCTTAGCGGGGGCCGGTGAAGCTTTCTTT	CASSLAGAGEAFF
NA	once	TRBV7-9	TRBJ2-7	TGTGCCAGCAGCTTAGTACCCCGGCCACCCCACGAGCAGTACTTC	CASSLVPRPPHEQYF
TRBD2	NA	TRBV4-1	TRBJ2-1	TGCGCCAGCAGCCAAGAGGGGCTAGCGGGCGAGCAGTTCTTC	CASSQEGLAGEQFF
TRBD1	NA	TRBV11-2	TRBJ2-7	TGTGCCAGCAGCTTAGTAAAAGGGGGCGTAATGGGCGAGCAGTACTTC	CASSLVKGGVMGEQYF
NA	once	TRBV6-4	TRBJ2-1	TGTGCCAGCAGTGACCTAAGCCGCTCCTCATACAATGAGCAGTTCTTC	CASSDLSRSSYNEQFF
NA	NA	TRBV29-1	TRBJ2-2	TGCAGCGTTGAACTCGGGAGCGGAATCGGGGAGCTGTTTTTT	CSVELGSGIGELFF
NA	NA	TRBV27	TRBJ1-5	TGTGCCAGCAGTTTAAAGGGGCTGAGCAATCAGCCCCAGCATTTT	CASSLKGLSNQPQHF
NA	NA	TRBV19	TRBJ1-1	TGTGCCAGTAGCACACCTCTGAACACTGAAGCTTTCTTT	CASSTPLNTEAFF
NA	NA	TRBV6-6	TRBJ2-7	TGTGCCAGCTCTGCACGATCCTACGAGCAGTACTTC	CASSARSYEQYF
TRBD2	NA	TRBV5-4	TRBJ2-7	TGTGCCAGCAGCTTGAGACTAGCGGGAGGTACGGAGCAGTACTTC	CASSLRLAGGTEQYF
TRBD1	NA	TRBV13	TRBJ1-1	TGTGCCAGCAGCACACAGGGGTCGAACACTGAAGCTTTCTTT	CASSTQGSNTEAFF
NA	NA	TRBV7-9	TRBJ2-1	TGTGCCAGCAGCTTAGTTAGCGATGAGCAGTTCTTC	CASSLVSDEQFF
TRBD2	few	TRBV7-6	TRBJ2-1	TGTGCCAGCAGCAGCGGGAGGGTCAACAATGAGCAGTTCTTC	CASSSGRVNNEQFF
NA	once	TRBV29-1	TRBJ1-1	TGCAGCGTTGAAGAGCAGTACTTGGGAGCGAACACTGAAGCTTTCTTT	CSVEEQYLGANTEAFF
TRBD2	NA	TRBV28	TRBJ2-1	TGTGCCAGCAGTTTATTTAGCGGGGACTCCTACAATGAGCAGTTCTTC	CASSLFSGDSYNEQFF
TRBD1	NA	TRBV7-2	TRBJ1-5	TGTGCCAGCAGCCCTCACAACAGGGGGCTGGATCAGCCCCAGCATTTT	CASSPHNRGLDQPQHF
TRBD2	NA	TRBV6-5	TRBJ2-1	TGTGCCAGCAGTCGACTAGCGGGAGTATACAATGAGCAGTTCTTC	CASSRLAGVYNEQFF
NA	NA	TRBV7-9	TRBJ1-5	TGTGCCAGCAGCTTAGCGCGTGATCAGCCCCAGCATTTT	CASSLARDQPQHF
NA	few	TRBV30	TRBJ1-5	TGTGCCTGGAGTCATGGGCCCCCCCAGGCCACTCAGCCCCAGCATTTT	CAWSHGPPQATQPQHF
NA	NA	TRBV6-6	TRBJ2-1	TGTGCCAGCACCTACGGAGGGGCCTACAATGAGCAGTTCTTC	CASTYGGAYNEQFF
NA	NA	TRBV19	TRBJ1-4	TGTGCCAGTAGATGGGGCCTTGCAACTAATGAAAAACTGTTTTTT	CASRWGLATNEKLFF
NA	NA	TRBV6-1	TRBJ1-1	TGTGCCAGCAGCCCCCAAGATTTTGAAGCTTTCTTT	CASSPQDFEAFF
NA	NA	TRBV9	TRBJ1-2	TGTGCCAGCAGCCGGGACCCTGACTATGGCTACACCTTC	CASSRDPDYGYTF
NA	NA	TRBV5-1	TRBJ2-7	TGCGCCAGCAGCACGTTTGTGGGAGGGGGCAACGAGCAGTACTTC	CASSTFVGGGNEQYF
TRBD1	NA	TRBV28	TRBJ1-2	TGTGCCAGCAGCGCGGACAGGGACCGTGGCTACACCTTC	CASSADRDRGYTF
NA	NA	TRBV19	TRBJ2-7	TGTGCCAGTAGGGGACTTGACTCCTACGAGCAGTACTTC	CASRGLDSYEQYF
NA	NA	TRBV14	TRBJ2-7	TGTGCCAGCAGCCGTCTAGCGAATCCCCACGAGCAGTACTTC	CASSRLANPHEQYF
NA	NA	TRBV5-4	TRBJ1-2	TGTGCCAGCAGCTTGGACAGCACATATGGCTACACCTTC	CASSLDSTYGYTF
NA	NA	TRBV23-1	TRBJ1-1	TGCGCCAGCAGTCAATCGGGCCATGGGGGCACTGAAGCTTTCTTT	CASSQSGHGGTEAFF
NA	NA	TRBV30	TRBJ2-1	TGTGCCTGGACTCCAGGGATCTCCTACAATGAGCAGTTCTTC	CAWTPGISYNEQFF
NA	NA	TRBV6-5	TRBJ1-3	TGTGCCAGCAGTTACTCGACGCGGGGGGCTGGAAACACCATATATTTT	CASSYSTRGAGNTIYF
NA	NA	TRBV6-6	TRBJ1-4	TGTGCCAGCGGGGAGATCAATAATGAAAAACTGTTTTTT	CASGEINNEKLFF
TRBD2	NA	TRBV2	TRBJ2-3	TGTGCCAGCAGTGAAGAGAGCGGGAGGGTCGCAGATACGCAGTATTTT	CASSEESGRVADTQYF